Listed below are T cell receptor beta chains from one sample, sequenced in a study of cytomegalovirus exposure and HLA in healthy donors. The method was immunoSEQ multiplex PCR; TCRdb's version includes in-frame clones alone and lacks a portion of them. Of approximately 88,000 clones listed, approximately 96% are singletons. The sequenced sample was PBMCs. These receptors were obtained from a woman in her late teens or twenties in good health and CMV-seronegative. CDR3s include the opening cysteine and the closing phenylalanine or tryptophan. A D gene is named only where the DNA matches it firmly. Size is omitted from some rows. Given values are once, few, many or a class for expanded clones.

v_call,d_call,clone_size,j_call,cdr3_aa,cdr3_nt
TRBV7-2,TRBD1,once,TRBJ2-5,CASSRDREETQYF,TGTGCCAGCAGCCGGGACAGGGAAGAGACCCAGTACTTC
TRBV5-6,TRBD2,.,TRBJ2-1,CASSLDLLAGYNEQFF,TGTGCCAGCAGCTTAGATTTGTTAGCGGGATACAATGAGCAGTTCTTC
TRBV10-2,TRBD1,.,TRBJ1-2,CASSPDRGYGYTF,TGCGCCAGCAGTCCGGACAGGGGGTATGGCTACACCTTC
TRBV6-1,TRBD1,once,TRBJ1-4,CASSTGVTNEKLFF,TGTGCCAGCAGTACAGGGGTAACTAATGAAAAACTGTTTTTT
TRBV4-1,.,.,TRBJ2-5,CASSRRLGGIKRPQYF,TGCGCCAGCAGCCGACGACTAGGCGGAATCAAGCGGCCCCAGTACTTC
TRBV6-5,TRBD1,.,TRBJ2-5,CASFPGQGQETQYF,TGTGCCAGCTTCCCGGGACAGGGACAAGAGACCCAGTACTTC
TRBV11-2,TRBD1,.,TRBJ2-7,CASSSDPTGKSTYEQYF,TGTGCCAGCAGCTCAGACCCGACAGGGAAGTCGACCTACGAGCAGTACTTC
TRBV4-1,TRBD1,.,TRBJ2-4,CASSPREGQPPFGNIQYF,TGCGCCAGCAGCCCCAGAGAGGGACAGCCGCCTTTCGGAAACATTCAGTACTTC
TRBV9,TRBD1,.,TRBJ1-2,CASSSRTGGGYGYTF,TGTGCCAGCAGCTCTCGGACAGGTGGGGGCTATGGCTACACCTTC
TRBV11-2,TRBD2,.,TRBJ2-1,CASSLDRNLAGVGNEQFF,TGTGCCAGCAGCTTAGACCGCAATCTAGCGGGAGTTGGAAATGAGCAGTTCTTC
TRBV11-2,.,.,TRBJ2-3,CASSSHLAGAGTDTQYF,TGTGCCAGCAGCTCCCACTTGGCGGGGGCAGGGACAGATACGCAGTATTTT
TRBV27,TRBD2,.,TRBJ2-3,CASPPAGLAGVADTQYF,TGTGCCAGCCCCCCCGCGGGACTAGCGGGAGTAGCAGATACGCAGTATTTT
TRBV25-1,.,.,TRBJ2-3,CASSGDTQYF,TGTGCCAGCAGCGGTGATACGCAGTATTTT
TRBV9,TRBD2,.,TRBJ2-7,CASSAGLAGTYEQYF,TGTGCCAGCAGCGCCGGACTAGCGGGAACTTACGAGCAGTACTTC
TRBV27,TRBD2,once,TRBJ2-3,CASSSEPGRSTDTQYF,TGTGCCAGCAGTTCCGAACCCGGGAGGAGCACAGATACGCAGTATTTT
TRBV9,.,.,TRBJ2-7,CASSVAGESPYEQYF,TGTGCCAGCAGCGTAGCTGGGGAGAGTCCCTACGAGCAGTACTTC
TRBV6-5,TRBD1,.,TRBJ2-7,CASSRGQVSSYEQYF,TGTGCCAGCAGCCGCGGACAGGTCAGCTCCTACGAGCAGTACTTC
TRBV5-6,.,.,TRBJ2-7,CASSMGTTYEQYF,TGTGCCAGCAGCATGGGGACAACGTACGAGCAGTACTTC
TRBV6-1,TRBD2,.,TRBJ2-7,CASSAGTSGSHEQYF,TGTGCCAGCAGTGCCGGGACTAGCGGGAGCCACGAGCAGTACTTC
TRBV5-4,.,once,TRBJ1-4,CASSLYGGGEKLFF,TGTGCCAGCAGCTTGTACGGTGGGGGGGAAAAACTGTTTTTT
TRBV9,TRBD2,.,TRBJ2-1,CASSVAPGLNIYNEQFF,TGTGCCAGCAGCGTAGCCCCGGGACTAAACATCTACAATGAGCAGTTCTTC
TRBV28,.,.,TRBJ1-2,CASTGGTGYTF,TGTGCCAGCACCGGCGGAACTGGCTACACCTTC
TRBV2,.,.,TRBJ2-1,CASSVSPPGTATPGGGNEQFF,TGTGCCAGCAGTGTCTCCCCACCCGGGACTGCAACACCTGGTGGGGGCAATGAGCAGTTCTTC
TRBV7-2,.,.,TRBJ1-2,CASSPYRDSGYTF,TGTGCCAGCAGCCCTTACAGGGATAGTGGCTACACCTTC
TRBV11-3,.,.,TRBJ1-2,CASSPPHPGYNGGYTF,TGTGCCAGCAGCCCCCCGCACCCCGGGTATAACGGCGGCTACACCTTC
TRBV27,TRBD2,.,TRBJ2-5,CASSAPRTSGEGGETQYF,TGTGCCAGCAGTGCCCCTCGGACTAGCGGTGAGGGTGGAGAGACCCAGTACTTC
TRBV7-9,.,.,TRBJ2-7,CASRAQGKDEQYF,TGTGCCAGCCGCGCACAGGGCAAGGACGAGCAGTACTTC
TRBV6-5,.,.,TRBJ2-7,CASSLSYPRDEQYF,TGTGCCAGCAGCCTAAGCTACCCCAGGGACGAGCAGTACTTC
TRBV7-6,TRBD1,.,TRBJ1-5,CASSLGTGGGGQPQHF,TGTGCCAGCAGCCTTGGGACAGGGGGCGGGGGTCAGCCCCAGCATTTT
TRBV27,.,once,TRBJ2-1,CASMQEAVGEQFF,TGTGCCAGCATGCAGGAGGCGGTTGGTGAGCAGTTCTTC
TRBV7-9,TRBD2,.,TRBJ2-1,CASDIAGISENEQFF,TGTGCCAGTGATATAGCGGGAATTTCCGAAAATGAGCAGTTCTTC
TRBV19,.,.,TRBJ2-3,CASSATGVSTDTQYF,TGTGCCAGTAGCGCAACGGGGGTCAGCACAGATACGCAGTATTTT